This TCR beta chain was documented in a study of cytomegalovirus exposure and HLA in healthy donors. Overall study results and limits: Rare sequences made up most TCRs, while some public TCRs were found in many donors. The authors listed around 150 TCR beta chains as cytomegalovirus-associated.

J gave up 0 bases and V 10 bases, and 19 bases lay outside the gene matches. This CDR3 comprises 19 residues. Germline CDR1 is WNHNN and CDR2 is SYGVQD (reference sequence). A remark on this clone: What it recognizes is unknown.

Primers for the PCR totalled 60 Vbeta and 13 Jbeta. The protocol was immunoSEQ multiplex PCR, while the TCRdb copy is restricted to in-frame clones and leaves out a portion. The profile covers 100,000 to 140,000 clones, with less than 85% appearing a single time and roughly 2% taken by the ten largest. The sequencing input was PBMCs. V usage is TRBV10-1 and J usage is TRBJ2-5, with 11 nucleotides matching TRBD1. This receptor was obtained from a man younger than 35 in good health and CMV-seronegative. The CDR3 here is CANLRPQPGQGVYQETQYF. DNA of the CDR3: TGCGCCAACCTGAGGCCGCAACCGGGACAGGGGGTGTACCAAGAGACCCAGTACTTC.